The clone carrying this T cell receptor beta chain was counted at least ten times. Antigen specificity is unknown. Trimming shortened V by 2 bases and J by 6 bases, and 16 bases separated the two germline ends. Germline-derived CDR1 and CDR2 are MGHDK and SYGVNS. CDR3 length equals 16 residues. TCRdb analysed the reads with MiXCR anew, one entry per CDR3 protein. The data hold 450,000 to 600,000 distinct CDR3 sequences, with around 11% observed a single time. The sample originates from a study of T cell repertoires in cytomegalovirus infection. Findings and limits, study-wide: The ex vivo response showed dominance by HLA-C-restricted CMV-specific TCR beta clonotypes. The cumulative frequency of public TCR beta families identified carriers of CMV plus the relevant HLA.

V gene TRBV25-1 combines with J gene TRBJ2-2, with D unresolved. The clonotype originates from a human donor in good health (CMV status not recorded). Some clones in this sample may be carry-over from other donors' samples. Sequencing was done on a sample of PBMCs. Here the CDR3 DNA reads TGTGCCAGCAGTGAACTAACTATCTTAGGAGCCGGGGAGCTGTTTTTT. It encodes CASSELTILGAGELFF.